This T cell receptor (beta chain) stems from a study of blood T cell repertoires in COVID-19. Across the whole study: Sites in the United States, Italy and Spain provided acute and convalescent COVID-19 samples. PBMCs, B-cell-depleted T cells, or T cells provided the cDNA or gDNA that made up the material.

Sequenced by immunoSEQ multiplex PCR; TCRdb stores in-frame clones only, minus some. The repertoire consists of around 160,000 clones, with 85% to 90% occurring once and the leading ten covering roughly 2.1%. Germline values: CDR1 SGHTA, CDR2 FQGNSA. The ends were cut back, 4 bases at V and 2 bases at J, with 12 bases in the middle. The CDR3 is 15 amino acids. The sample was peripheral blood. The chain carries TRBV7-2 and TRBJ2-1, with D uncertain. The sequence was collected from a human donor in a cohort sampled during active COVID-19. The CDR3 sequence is CASSYSAAAYNEQFF. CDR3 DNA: TGTGCCAGCAGCTACTCTGCGGCGGCCTACAATGAGCAGTTCTTC.